Listed below are T cell receptor beta chains from one sample, sequenced in a study of monozygotic twins with inflammatory bowel disease. Reprocessing the 5' RACE reads, TCRdb reports a single entry for every CDR3 protein and omits DNA. In all, the sample yields some 150,000 distinct CDR3 sequences. Sequenced: blood. The receptors were gathered from a human donor with ulcerative colitis or Crohn's disease, or a healthy co-twin of an affected twin (not recorded which). Each CDR3 is given with its conserved first and last residue.

J | V | CDR3
TRBJ1-6 | TRBV5-1 | CASQDIRGGNTPLHF
TRBJ2-3 | TRBV7-3 | CASSFDGLAGGPTQYF
TRBJ1-3 | TRBV3-1 | CASSRALASGNTIYF
TRBJ2-3 | TRBV5-1 | CASSPQTLTDTQYF
TRBJ2-5 | TRBV6-5 | CASSYSAGSETQYF
TRBJ2-7 | TRBV4-3 | CASSLLTSGATYEQYF
TRBJ2-1 | TRBV11-3 | CASSLGQSSDEQFF
TRBJ1-5 | TRBV7-9 | CASSPRGNSNQPQHF
TRBJ2-7 | TRBV12-3/TRBV12-4 | CASSSPDRGRGEQYF
TRBJ2-3 | TRBV11-1 | CASSLYRVEQYF
TRBJ1-1 | TRBV20-1 | CSARTGNTEAFF
TRBJ2-7 | TRBV9 | CASSPGYSFSYEQYF
TRBJ2-2 | TRBV7-2 | CASSSRTGRKSGELFF
TRBJ1-6 | TRBV15 | CATSTDPAGPLHF
TRBJ2-7 | TRBV28 | CASRAPAGSYEQYF
TRBJ2-1 | TRBV9 | CASSIGPSSYNEQFF
TRBJ2-2 | TRBV27 | CASSRDRNTGELFF
TRBJ1-2 | TRBV15 | CATSRGGNDRVGYTF
TRBJ2-3 | TRBV7-2 | CASSPTGTPAGTDTQYF
TRBJ1-4 | TRBV20-1 | CSAKAGANEKLFF
TRBJ2-3 | TRBV29-1 | CSVDDGTGVTDTQYF
TRBJ1-4 | TRBV28 | CASSLGTEFNEKLFF
TRBJ1-1 | TRBV11-2 | CASTVSQGSEAFF
TRBJ1-1 | TRBV20-1 | CSASALNTEAFF
TRBJ1-4 | TRBV5-1 | CASSPVVGPNEKLFF
TRBJ2-1 | TRBV6-1 | CASSEAAIESYNEQFF
TRBJ2-7 | TRBV7-9 | CASSFSGSRYEQYF
TRBJ2-7 | TRBV7-2 | CASSLAGQGVDEQYF
TRBJ2-7 | TRBV29-1 | CSVGPNRGPYEQYF
TRBJ2-1 | TRBV7-2 | CASSRTGANAYNEQFF
TRBJ1-6 | TRBV19 | CASRTGGDYNSPLHF
TRBJ2-3 | TRBV20-1 | CSATRDGSTDTQYF
TRBJ1-2 | TRBV2 | CASSGQGLGYTF
TRBJ2-3 | TRBV7-9 | CASSSLALGSTDTQYF
TRBJ1-1 | TRBV7-9 | CASSPGTSFEAFF
TRBJ2-1 | TRBV24-1 | CATSDFGLSQFF
TRBJ1-6 | TRBV20-1 | CSARNSENYNSPLHF
TRBJ1-4 | TRBV29-1 | CSVGTGLREKLFF
TRBJ2-1 | TRBV11-3 | CASSHLGDSYNEQFF
TRBJ2-2 | TRBV24-1 | CATSDSLGAGGNTGELFF
TRBJ2-3 | TRBV5-1 | CASSSTGGADTQYF
TRBJ2-3 | TRBV5-1 | CASSPGLAGGPSGADTQYF
TRBJ2-1 | TRBV5-1 | CASSLEGQGSEQFF
TRBJ1-2 | TRBV28 | CASSPELSNYGYTF
TRBJ1-5 | TRBV12-3/TRBV12-4 | CASSRTSAGNQPQHF
TRBJ1-1 | TRBV3-1 | CASSQNYRDTEAFF